This T cell receptor beta chain was documented in a study of T cell responses to AZD1222 COVID-19 vaccine. Study-level findings and limits: Repertoire sampling occurred only after the peak T cell response.

As to this clone: The target antigen is unknown.

With V trimmed by 3 bases and J by 8 bases, 10 bases remained unmatched. This CDR3 region has 18 residues. CDR1 and CDR2 from the germline V gene are SGHTA and FQGNSA. The repertoire was sequenced with immunoSEQ multiplex PCR; TCRdb's copy has only in-frame clones and lacks some. The table lists some 200,000 clones, 88% of them singletons, with more than 25% in the top ten. The sequence came from an adult who received the AZD1222 COVID-19 vaccine. The sequencing used peripheral blood, collected 28 days after the second AZD1222 dose. The chain joins TRBV7-2 to TRBJ2-1; 16 bases fit TRBD2. The CDR3 DNA sequence: TGTGCCAGCAGCTTTCCGGGACTAGCGGGAGGGCGGTTGGATGAGCAGTTCTTC. Its protein is CASSFPGLAGGRLDEQFF. Drawing the rest from reference TRBV7-2 and TRBJ2-1, the complete variable domain is GAGVSQSPSNKVTEKGKDVELRCDPISGHTALYWYRQSLGQGLEFLIYFQGNSAPDKSGLPSDRFSAERTGGSVSTLTIQRTQQEDSAVYLCASSFPGLAGGRLDEQFFGPGTRLTVL.